One TCR beta chain is described in this entry. The antigen remains undetermined. CD4+ T cells from unexposed donors were obtained before the COVID-19 pandemic (2011-2018). After approximately 10 days of culture, CD4+ T cells were isolated. This sample is part of a study of CD4 T cells in relation to SARS-CoV-2 and coronaviruses. As for the study in general: After 10 days of antigen culture, PBMC TCR beta CDR3s were sequenced.

Germline V gene lookup returns CDR1 SGHRS and CDR2 YFSETQ. V lost 4 bases to trimming and J lost 5 bases; unmatched junction nucleotides: 12. This CDR3 has 16 residues. Some clones are missing from TCRdb's copy, which holds only in-frame ones; the method was immunoSEQ multiplex PCR. The table shows approximately 20,000 clones, with 81% occurring only once. The clonotype comes from a human donor in good health. Specimen: CD4+ T cells from PBMCs, cultured in vitro. The chain combines TRBV5-1 with TRBJ2-1; 7 bases are shared with TRBD1. CDR3 protein: CASSTRQGPGHNEQFF. DNA of the CDR3: TGCGCCAGCAGCACACGACAGGGCCCGGGACACAATGAGCAGTTCTTC. Together with reference TRBV5-1 and TRBJ2-1, the CDR3 gives the full variable domain: KAGVTQTPRYLIKTRGQQVTLSCSPISGHRSVSWYQQTPGQGLQFLFEYFSETQRNKGNFPGRFSGRQFSNSRSEMNVSTLELGDSALYLCASSTRQGPGHNEQFFGPGTRLTVL.